This TCR beta chain was documented in a study of cytomegalovirus exposure and HLA in healthy donors. The PCR used 60 Vbeta and 13 Jbeta primers. Repertoires were generated with immunoSEQ multiplex PCR, while TCRdb's copy carries only in-frame clones and drops some. Counted here are over 100,000 clones, approximately 70% occurring once; the ten biggest clones make up roughly 0.87%. Turning to this clone: Its target is not known.

The CDR3 consists of 13 residues. The germline V gene encodes CDR1 MRHNA and CDR2 SNTAGT. Between the trimmed V and J ends, which lost 4 bases and 5 bases, there was a span of 9 bases. General study points: The analysis excluded some indistinguishable V segments, including TRBV6-2 and TRBV6-3. Per published accounts, TCR beta sequences correctly predicted the HLA-A and HLA-B alleles of most subjects. It was only CMV serostatus that was available as immune exposure information.

The TCR was taken from a woman aged 25 to 45 in good health and CMV-seronegative. The chain joins TRBV6-4 to TRBJ2-1; unclear D gene. Sequencing was carried out using PBMCs. The CDR3 DNA is TGTGCCAGCAGTGTAGAATATCACAATGAGCAGTTCTTC. Amino acid sequence: CASSVEYHNEQFF.